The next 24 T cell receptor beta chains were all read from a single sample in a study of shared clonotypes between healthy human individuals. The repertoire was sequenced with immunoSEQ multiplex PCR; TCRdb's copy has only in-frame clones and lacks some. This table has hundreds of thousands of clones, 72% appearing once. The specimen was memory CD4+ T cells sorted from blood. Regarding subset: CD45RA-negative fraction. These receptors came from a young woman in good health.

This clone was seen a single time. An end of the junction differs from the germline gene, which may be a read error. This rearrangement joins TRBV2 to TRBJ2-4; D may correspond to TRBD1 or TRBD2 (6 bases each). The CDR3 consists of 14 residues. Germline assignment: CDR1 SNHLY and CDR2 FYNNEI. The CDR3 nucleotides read TGTGCCAGCAGGATGGATGGGGGGACAAGCGCTTTGAACTTC. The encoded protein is CASRMDGGTSALNF. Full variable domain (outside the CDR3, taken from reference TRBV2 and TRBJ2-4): EPEVTQTPSHQVTQMGQEVILRCVPISNHLYFYWYRQILGQKVEFLVSFYNNEISEKSEIFDDQFSVERPDGSNFTLKIRSTKLEDSAMYFCASRMDGGTSALNFGAGTRLSVL.

The CDR3 loop reads CASSTSPNTGELFF. CDR3 DNA sequence: TGTGCCAGCAGTACTAGCCCTAACACCGGGGAGCTGTTTTTT. This chain links TRBV28 with TRBJ2-2; TRBD2 might be the D (6 bases). CDR3 size: 14 residues. Germline V gene data show CDR1 as MDHEN and CDR2 as SYDVKM. Trimming stripped 5 bases from V and 2 bases from J, with 9 bases between.

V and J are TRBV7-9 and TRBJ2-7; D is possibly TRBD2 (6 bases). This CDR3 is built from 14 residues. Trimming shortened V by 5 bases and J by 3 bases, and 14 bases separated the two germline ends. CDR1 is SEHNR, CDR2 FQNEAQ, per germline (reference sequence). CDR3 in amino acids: CASSPQTSIYEQYF. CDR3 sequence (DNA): TGTGCCAGCAGCCCTCAAACTAGCATCTACGAGCAGTACTTC.

CDR3 sequence reads: CASSLTTEYSNQPQHF. The CDR3 nucleotides read TGTGCCAGCAGTTTAACGACAGAATATAGCAATCAGCCCCAGCATTTT. This chain links TRBV28 with TRBJ1-5; D may be TRBD1 (5 bases). V was cut by 2 bases and J by 0 bases, with 11 bases left in between. Germline CDR1 reads MDHEN; CDR2 reads SYDVKM. This CDR3 comprises 16 residues.

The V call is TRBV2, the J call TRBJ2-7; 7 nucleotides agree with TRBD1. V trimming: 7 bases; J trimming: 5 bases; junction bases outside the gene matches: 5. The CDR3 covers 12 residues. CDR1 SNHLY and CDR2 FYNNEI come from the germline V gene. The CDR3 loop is CASKIGGDEQYF. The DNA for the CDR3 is TGTGCCAGCAAGATAGGGGGCGACGAGCAGTACTTC.

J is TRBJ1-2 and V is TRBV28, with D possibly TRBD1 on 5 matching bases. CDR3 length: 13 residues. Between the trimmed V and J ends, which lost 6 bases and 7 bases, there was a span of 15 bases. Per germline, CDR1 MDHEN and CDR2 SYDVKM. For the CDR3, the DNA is TGTGCCAGCAGAACTGGGGGTGGGCCTGGCTACACCTTC. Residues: CASRTGGGPGYTF.

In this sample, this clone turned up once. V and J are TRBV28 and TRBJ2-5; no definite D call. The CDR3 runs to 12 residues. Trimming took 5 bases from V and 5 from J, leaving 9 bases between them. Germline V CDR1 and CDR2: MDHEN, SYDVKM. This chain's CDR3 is CASSPFSETQYF. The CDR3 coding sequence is TGTGCCAGCAGTCCGTTTTCGGAGACCCAGTACTTC.

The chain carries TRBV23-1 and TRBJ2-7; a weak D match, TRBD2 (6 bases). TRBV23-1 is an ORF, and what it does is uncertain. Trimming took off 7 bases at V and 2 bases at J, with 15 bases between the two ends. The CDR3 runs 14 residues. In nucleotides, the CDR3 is TGCGCCAGCAAGGTGGGGGAGGCAACCTACGAGCAGTACTTC. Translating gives CASKVGEATYEQYF.

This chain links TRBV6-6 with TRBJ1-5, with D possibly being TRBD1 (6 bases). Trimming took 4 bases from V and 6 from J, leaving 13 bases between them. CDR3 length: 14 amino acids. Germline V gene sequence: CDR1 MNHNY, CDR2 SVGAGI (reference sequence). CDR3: CASSSDRKGQPQHF. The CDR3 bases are TGTGCCAGCAGTTCCGACAGGAAGGGTCAGCCCCAGCATTTT.

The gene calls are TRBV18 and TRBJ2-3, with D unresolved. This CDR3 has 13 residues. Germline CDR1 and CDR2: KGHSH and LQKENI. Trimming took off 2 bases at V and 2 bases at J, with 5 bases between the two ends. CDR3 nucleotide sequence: TGTGCCAGCTCACCAGTCAACACAGATACGCAGTATTTT. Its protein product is CASSPVNTDTQYF.

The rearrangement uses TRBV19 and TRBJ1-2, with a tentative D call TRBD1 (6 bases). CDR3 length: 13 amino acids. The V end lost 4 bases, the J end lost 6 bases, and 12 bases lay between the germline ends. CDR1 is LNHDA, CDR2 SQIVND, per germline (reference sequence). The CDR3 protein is CASSRIPGDGYTF. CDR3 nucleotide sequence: TGTGCCAGTAGTAGGATCCCAGGGGATGGCTACACCTTC.

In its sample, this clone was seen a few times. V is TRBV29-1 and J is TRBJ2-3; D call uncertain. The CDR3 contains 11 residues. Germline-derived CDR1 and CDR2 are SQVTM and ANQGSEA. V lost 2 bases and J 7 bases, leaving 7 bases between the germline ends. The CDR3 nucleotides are TGCAGCGTTGAATTAACCCATACGCAGTATTTT. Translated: CSVELTHTQYF.

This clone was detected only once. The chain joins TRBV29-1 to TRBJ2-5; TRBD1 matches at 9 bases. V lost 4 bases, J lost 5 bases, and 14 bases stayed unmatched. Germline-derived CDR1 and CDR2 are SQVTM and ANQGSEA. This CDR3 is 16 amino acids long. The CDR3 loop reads CSVGTTRGTGLETQYF. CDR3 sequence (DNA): TGCAGCGTTGGAACAACTCGCGGGACAGGGCTTGAGACCCAGTACTTC.

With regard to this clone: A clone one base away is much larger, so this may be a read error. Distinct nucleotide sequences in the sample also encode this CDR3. CDR3 loop: CASSLDEGGELFF. For the CDR3, the DNA is TGTGCCAGCAGCTTAGATGAGGGCGGGGAGCTGTTTTTT. The gene calls are TRBV7-2 and TRBJ2-2; D possibly corresponds to TRBD2 (5 bases). The CDR3 length is 13 residues. Germline CDR1 is SGHTA and CDR2 is FQGNSA. Trimming pared 1 base from V and 7 bases from J, leaving 7 bases between.

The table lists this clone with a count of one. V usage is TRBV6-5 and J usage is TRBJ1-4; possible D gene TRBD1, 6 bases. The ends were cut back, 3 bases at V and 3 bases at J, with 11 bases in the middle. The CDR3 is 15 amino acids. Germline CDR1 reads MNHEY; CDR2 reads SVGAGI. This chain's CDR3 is CASSYSGVANEKLFF. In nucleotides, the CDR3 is TGTGCCAGCAGTTATTCAGGGGTGGCTAATGAAAAACTGTTTTTT.

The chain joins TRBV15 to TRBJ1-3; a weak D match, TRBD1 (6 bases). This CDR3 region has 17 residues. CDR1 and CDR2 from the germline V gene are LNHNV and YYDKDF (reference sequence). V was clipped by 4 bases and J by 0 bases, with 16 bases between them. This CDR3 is CATSTDMGTHSGNTIYF. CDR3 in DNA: TGTGCCACCAGCACAGATATGGGGACACACTCTGGAAACACCATATATTTT.

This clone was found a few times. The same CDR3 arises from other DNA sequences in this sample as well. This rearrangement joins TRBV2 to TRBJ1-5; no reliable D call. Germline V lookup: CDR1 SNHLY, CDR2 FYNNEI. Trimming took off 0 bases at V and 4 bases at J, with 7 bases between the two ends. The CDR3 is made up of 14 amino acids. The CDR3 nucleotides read TGTGCCAGCAGTGAAGCGGAAAGGAATCAGCCCCAGCATTTT. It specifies CASSEAERNQPQHF.

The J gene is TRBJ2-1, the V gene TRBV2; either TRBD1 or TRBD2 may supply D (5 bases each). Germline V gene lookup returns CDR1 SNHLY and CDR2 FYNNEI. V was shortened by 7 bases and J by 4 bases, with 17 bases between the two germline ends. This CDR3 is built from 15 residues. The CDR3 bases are TGTGCCAGCACTATCGGGACCAAGATGTACAATGAGCAGTTCTTC. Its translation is CASTIGTKMYNEQFF.

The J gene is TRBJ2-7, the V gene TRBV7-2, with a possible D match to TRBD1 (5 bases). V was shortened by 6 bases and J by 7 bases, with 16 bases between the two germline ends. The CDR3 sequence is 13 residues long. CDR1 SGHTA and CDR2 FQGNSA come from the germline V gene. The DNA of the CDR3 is TGTGCCAGCAGGCTGACAGAACCTAAAGAGCAGTACTTC. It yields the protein CASRLTEPKEQYF.

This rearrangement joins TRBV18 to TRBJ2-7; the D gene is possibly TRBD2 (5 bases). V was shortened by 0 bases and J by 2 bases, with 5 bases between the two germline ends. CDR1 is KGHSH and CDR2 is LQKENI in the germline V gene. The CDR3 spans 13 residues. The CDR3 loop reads CASSPPGAYEQYF. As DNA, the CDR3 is TGTGCCAGCTCACCACCGGGAGCCTACGAGCAGTACTTC.

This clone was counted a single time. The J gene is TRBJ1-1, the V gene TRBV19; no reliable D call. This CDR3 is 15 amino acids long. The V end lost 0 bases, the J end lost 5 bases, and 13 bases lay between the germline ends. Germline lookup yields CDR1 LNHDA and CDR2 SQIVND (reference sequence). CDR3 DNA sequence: TGTGCCAGTAGTATAGAAGGGTTGAGAGAAACTGAAGCTTTCTTT. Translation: CASSIEGLRETEAFF. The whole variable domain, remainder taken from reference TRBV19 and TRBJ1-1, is DGGITQSPKYLFRKEGQNVTLSCEQNLNHDAMYWYRQDPGQGLRLIYYSQIVNDFQKGDIAEGYSVSREKKESFPLTVTSAQKNPTAFYLCASSIEGLRETEAFFGQGTRLTVV.

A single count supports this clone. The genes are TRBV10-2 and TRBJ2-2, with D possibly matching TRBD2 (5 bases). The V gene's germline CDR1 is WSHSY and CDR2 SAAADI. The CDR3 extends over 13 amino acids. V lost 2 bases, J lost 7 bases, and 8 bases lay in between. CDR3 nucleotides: TGCGCCAGCAGTGAGGTGGGAGACGGGGAGCTGTTTTTT. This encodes CASSEVGDGELFF.

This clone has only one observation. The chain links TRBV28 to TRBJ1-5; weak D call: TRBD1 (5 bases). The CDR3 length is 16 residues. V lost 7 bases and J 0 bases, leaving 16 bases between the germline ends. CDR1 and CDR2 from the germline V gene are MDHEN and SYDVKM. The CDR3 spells CASTRGTVSSNQPQHF. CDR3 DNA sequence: TGTGCCAGCACCCGGGGGACGGTATCTAGCAATCAGCCCCAGCATTTT.

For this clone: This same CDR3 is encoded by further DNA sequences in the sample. The chain's CDR3 is CASSLVGYNEKLFF. The CDR3 DNA reads as TGTGCCAGCAGCTTAGTGGGCTATAATGAAAAACTGTTTTTT. This chain joins TRBV11-2 and TRBJ1-4; D gene ambiguous. Germline CDR1 is SGHAT and CDR2 is FQNNGV. The CDR3 runs 14 residues. Trimming took 1 base from V and 4 from J, leaving 7 bases between them.